What follows is one TCR beta chain and its context. The entry originates in a study of blood T cell repertoires in COVID-19. Looking at the study overall: Sources were T cells, B-cell-depleted T cells, or PBMCs; the material itself was cDNA or gDNA.

The table came from immunoSEQ multiplex PCR; TCRdb's copy has only in-frame clones and leaves some out. There are over 150,000 clones in the sample; roughly 80% occur only once, and roughly 1.5% lies in the top ten. The germline V gene encodes CDR1 MDHEN and CDR2 SYDVKM. The CDR3 loop spans 15 amino acids. Trimming left V 9 bases short and J 2 bases short, with 20 bases between. What was sequenced was peripheral blood. This chain links TRBV28 with TRBJ2-7, with D maybe TRBD1 (6 bases). The sequence was collected from a man older than 75 with acute or convalescent COVID-19. The CDR3 coding sequence is TGTGCCAGTCCCTCCCCAAGGGGGTGCCCCTACGAGCAGTACGTC. Amino acid sequence: CASPSPRGCPYEQYV.